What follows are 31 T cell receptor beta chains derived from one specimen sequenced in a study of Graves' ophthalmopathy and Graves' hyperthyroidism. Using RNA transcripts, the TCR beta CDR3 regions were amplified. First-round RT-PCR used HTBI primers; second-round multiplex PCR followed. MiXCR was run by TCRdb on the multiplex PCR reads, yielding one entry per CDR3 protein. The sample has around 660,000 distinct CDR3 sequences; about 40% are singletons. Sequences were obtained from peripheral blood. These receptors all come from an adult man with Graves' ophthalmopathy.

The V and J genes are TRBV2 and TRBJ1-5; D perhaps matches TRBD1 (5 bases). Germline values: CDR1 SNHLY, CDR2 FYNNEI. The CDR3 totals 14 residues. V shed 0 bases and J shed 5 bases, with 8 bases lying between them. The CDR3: CASSEAGDYQPQHF. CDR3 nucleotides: TGTGCCAGCAGTGAAGCCGGGGACTATCAGCCCCAGCATTTT.

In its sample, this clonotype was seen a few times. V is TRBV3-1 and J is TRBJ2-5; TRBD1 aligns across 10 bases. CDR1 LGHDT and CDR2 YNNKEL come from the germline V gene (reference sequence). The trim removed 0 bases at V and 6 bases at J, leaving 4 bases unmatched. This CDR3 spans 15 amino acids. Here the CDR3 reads CASSQEGTGEKTQYF. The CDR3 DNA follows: TGTGCCAGCAGCCAAGAGGGGACAGGGGAAAAGACCCAGTACTTC.

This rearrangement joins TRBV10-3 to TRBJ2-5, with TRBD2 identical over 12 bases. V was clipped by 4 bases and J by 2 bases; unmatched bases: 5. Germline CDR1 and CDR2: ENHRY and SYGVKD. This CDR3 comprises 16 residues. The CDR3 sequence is CAISAGLAGFQETQYF. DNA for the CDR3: TGTGCCATCAGTGCTGGACTAGCGGGGTTTCAAGAGACCCAGTACTTC.

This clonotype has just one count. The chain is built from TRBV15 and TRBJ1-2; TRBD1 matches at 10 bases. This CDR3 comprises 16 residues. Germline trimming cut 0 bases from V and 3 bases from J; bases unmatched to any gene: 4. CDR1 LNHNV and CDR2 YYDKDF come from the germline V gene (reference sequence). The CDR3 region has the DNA TGTGCCACCAGCAGAGATCTCGGGACAGGGGACTATGGCTACACCTTC. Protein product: CATSRDLGTGDYGYTF.

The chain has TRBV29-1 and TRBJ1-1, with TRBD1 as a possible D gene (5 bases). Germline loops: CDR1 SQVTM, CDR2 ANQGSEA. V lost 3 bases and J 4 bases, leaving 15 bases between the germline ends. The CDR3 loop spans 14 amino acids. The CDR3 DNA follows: TGCAGCGTTGATGCGGGCTCTGGGGCCACTGAAGCTTTCTTT. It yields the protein CSVDAGSGATEAFF.

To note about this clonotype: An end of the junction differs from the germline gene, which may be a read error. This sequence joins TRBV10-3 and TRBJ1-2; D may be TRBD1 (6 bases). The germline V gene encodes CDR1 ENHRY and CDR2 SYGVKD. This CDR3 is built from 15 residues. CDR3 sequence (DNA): TGTGCCAGCAGTGAAATCGCAGGGGCCAACTATGGCTACACCTTC. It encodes CASSEIAGANYGYTF.

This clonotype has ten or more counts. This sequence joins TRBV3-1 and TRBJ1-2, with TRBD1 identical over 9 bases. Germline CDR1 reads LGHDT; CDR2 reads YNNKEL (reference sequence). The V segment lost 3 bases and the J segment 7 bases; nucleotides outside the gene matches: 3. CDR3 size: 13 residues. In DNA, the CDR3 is TGTGCCAGCAGCCAGTGGGACAGGGTTGGCTACACCTTC. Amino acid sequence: CASSQWDRVGYTF.

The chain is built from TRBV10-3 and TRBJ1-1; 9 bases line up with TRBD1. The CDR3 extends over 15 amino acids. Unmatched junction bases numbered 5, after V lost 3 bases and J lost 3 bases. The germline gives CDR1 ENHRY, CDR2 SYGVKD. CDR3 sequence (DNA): TGTGCCATCAGTGATAAGGGACAGGGCTACACTGAAGCTTTCTTT. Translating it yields CAISDKGQGYTEAFF.

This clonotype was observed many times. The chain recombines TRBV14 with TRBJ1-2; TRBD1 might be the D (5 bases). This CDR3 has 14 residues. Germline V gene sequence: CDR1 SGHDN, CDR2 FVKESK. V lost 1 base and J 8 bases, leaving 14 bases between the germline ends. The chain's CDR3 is CASSQGAGYEGYTF. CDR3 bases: TGTGCCAGCAGCCAAGGGGCAGGGTATGAGGGCTACACCTTC.

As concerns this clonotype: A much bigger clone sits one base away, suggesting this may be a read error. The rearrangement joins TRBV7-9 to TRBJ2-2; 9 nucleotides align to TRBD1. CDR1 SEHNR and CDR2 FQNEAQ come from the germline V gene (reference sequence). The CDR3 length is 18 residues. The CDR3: CALVYQRPGQGGTGGLFF. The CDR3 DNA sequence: TGTGCCCTAGTGTACCAACGACCGGGACAGGGTGGCACCGGGGGGCTGTTTTTT.

Here the CDR3 DNA reads TGTGCCAGCAGCCACGGACAGGGGAACCCCTATGGCTACACCTTC. It specifies CASSHGQGNPYGYTF. The J gene is TRBJ1-2, the V gene TRBV6-6, with 9 positions matching TRBD1. In germline, CDR1 is MNHNY, CDR2 SVGAGI (reference sequence). The CDR3 spans 15 residues. With 6 bases clipped from V and 4 bases from J, the junction kept 9 bases outside the gene matches.

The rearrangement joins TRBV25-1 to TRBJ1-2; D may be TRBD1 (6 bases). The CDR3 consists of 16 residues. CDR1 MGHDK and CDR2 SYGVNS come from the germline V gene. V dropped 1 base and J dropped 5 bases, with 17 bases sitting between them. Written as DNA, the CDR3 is TGTGCCAGCAGTGAATTGATTGTCAGGGGATTGTATGGCTACACCTTC. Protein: CASSELIVRGLYGYTF.

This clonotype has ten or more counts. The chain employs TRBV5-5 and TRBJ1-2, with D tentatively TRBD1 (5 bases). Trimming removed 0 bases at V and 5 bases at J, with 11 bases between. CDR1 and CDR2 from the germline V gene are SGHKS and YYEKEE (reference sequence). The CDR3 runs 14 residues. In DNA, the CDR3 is TGTGCCAGCAGCTTGGGACCTGGGGGGTATGGCTACACCTTC. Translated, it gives CASSLGPGGYGYTF. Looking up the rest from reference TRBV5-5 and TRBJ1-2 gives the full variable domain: DAGVTQSPTHLIKTRGQQVTLRCSPISGHKSVSWYQQVLGQGPQFIFQYYEKEERGRGNFPDRFSARQFPNYSSELNVNALLLGDSALYLCASSLGPGGYGYTFGSGTRLTVV.

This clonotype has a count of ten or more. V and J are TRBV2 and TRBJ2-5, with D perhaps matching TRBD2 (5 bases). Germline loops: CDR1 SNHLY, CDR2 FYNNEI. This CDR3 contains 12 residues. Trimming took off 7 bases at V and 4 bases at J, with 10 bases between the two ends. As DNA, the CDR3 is TGTGCCAGCATCAAAGGAGGAGAGACCCAGTACTTC. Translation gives CASIKGGETQYF.

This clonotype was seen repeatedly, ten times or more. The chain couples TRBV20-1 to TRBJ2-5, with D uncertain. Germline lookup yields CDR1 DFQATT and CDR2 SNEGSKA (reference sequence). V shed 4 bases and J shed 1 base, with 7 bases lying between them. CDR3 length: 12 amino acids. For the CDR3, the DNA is TGCAGTGCTACCTGGGTCCAAGAGACCCAGTACTTC. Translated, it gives CSATWVQETQYF.

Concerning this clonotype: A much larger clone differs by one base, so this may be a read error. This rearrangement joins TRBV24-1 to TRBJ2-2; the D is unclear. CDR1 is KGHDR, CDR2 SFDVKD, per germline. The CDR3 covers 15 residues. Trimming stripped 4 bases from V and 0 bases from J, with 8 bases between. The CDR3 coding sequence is TGTGCCACCAGTGACGCCCTTCCGAACACCGGGGAGCTGTTTTTT. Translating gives CATSDALPNTGELFF.

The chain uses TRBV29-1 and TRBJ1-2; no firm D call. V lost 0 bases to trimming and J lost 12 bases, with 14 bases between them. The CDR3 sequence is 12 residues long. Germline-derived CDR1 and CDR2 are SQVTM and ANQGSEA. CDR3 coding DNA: TGCAGCGTTGAAGAACTAGGGTCTGGAAACACCTTC. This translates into CSVEELGSGNTF.

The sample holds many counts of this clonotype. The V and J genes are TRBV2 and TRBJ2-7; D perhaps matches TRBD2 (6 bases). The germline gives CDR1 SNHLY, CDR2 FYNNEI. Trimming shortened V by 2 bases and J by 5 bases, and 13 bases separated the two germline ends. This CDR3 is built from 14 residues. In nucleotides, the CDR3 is TGTGCCAGCAGTGAAACCGGGGGTGTGGACGAGCAGTACTTC. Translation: CASSETGGVDEQYF.

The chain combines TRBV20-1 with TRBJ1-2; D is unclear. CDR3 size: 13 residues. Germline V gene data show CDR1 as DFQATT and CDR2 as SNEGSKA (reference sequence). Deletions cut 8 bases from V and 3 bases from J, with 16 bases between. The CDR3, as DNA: TGCAGTTCCAAAACGCAGAGTTACTATGGCTACACCTTC. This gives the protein CSSKTQSYYGYTF.

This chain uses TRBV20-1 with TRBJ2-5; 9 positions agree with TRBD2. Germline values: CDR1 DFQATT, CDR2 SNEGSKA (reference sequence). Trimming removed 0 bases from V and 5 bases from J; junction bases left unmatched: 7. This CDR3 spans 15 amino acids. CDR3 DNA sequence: TGCAGTGCTAGAGATCGACGGCGGGGGGGCGAGACCCAGTACTTC. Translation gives CSARDRRRGGETQYF.

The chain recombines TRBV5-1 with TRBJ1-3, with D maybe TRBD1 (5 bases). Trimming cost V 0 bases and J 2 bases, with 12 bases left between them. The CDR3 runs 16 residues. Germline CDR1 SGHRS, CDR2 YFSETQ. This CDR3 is CASSLGGFGTGNTIYF. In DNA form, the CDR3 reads TGCGCCAGCAGCTTGGGGGGCTTCGGGACTGGAAACACCATATATTTT.

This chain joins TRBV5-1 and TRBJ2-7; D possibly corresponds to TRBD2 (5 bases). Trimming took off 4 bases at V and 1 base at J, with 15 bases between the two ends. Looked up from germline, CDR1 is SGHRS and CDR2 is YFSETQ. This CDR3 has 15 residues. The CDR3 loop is CASSRDTGLSYEQYF. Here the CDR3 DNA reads TGCGCCAGCAGCAGGGATACTGGACTTTCCTACGAGCAGTACTTC.

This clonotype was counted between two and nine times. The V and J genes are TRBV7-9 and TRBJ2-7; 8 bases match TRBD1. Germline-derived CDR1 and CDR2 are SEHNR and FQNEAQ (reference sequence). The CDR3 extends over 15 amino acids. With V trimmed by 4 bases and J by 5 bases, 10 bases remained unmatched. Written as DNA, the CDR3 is TGTGCCAGCAGCTCGGAACCCGGGACAGGCCACGAGCAGTACTTC. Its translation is CASSSEPGTGHEQYF.

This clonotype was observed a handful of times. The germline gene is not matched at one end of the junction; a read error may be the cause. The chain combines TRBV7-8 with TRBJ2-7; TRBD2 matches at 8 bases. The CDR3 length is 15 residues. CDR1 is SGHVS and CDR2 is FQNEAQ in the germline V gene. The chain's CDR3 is CASSPMAGGSYEQYF. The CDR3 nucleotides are TGCGCCAGCAGCCCCATGGCGGGGGGCTCCTACGAGCAGTACTTC.

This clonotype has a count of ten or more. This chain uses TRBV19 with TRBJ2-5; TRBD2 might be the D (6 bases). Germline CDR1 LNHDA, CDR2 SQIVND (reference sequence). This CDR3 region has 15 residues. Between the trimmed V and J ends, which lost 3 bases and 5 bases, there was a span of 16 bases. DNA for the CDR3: TGTGCCAGTAGTATTGGGACTTTAACCGACGAGACCCAGTACTTC. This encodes CASSIGTLTDETQYF.

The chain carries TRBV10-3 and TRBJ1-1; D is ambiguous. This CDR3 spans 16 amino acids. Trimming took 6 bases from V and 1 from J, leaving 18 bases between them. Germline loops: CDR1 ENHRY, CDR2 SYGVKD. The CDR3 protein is CAISSLTGTANTEAFF. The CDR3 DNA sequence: TGTGCCATCAGCAGCCTTACGGGCACAGCGAACACTGAAGCTTTCTTT.

Here the CDR3 reads CSAREPSGDRGPETQYF. CDR3 bases: TGCAGTGCTAGGGAGCCTAGCGGGGACAGGGGGCCGGAGACCCAGTACTTC. This chain uses TRBV20-1 with TRBJ2-5; 12 bases fit TRBD1. V dropped 3 bases and J dropped 5; count of bases not matched to a gene: 13. The CDR3 length is 17 residues. Germline V gives CDR1 DFQATT, CDR2 SNEGSKA (reference sequence).

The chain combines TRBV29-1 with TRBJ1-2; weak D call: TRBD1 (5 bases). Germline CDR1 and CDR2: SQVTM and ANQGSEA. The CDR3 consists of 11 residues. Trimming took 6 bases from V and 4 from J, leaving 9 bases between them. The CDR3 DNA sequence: TGCAGCGTCTACGACAGCTATGGCTACACCTTC. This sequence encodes CSVYDSYGYTF.

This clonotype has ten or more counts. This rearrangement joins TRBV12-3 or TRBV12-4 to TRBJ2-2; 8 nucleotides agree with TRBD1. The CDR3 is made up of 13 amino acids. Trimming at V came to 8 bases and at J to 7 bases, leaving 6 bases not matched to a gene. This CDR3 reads CASGGQGFGELFF. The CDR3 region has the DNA TGTGCCAGCGGCGGACAGGGTTTCGGGGAGCTGTTTTTT.

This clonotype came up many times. CDR3 amino acids: CASSVGGVSDTEAFF. The CDR3 nucleotides are TGTGCCAGCAGCGTAGGGGGGGTTTCAGACACTGAAGCTTTCTTT. The chain carries TRBV9 and TRBJ1-1, with D tentatively TRBD1 (5 bases). CDR3 length: 15 amino acids. Germline V gene sequence: CDR1 SGDLS, CDR2 YYNGEE. V lost 0 bases, J lost 3 bases, and 12 bases lay in between.

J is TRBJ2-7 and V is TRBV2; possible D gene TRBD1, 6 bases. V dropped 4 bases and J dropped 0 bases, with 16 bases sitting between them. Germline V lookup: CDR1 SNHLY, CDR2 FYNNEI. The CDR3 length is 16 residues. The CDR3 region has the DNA TGTGCCAGCAGTGTACGGCTAGGGGACAACTCCTACGAGCAGTACTTC. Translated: CASSVRLGDNSYEQYF.